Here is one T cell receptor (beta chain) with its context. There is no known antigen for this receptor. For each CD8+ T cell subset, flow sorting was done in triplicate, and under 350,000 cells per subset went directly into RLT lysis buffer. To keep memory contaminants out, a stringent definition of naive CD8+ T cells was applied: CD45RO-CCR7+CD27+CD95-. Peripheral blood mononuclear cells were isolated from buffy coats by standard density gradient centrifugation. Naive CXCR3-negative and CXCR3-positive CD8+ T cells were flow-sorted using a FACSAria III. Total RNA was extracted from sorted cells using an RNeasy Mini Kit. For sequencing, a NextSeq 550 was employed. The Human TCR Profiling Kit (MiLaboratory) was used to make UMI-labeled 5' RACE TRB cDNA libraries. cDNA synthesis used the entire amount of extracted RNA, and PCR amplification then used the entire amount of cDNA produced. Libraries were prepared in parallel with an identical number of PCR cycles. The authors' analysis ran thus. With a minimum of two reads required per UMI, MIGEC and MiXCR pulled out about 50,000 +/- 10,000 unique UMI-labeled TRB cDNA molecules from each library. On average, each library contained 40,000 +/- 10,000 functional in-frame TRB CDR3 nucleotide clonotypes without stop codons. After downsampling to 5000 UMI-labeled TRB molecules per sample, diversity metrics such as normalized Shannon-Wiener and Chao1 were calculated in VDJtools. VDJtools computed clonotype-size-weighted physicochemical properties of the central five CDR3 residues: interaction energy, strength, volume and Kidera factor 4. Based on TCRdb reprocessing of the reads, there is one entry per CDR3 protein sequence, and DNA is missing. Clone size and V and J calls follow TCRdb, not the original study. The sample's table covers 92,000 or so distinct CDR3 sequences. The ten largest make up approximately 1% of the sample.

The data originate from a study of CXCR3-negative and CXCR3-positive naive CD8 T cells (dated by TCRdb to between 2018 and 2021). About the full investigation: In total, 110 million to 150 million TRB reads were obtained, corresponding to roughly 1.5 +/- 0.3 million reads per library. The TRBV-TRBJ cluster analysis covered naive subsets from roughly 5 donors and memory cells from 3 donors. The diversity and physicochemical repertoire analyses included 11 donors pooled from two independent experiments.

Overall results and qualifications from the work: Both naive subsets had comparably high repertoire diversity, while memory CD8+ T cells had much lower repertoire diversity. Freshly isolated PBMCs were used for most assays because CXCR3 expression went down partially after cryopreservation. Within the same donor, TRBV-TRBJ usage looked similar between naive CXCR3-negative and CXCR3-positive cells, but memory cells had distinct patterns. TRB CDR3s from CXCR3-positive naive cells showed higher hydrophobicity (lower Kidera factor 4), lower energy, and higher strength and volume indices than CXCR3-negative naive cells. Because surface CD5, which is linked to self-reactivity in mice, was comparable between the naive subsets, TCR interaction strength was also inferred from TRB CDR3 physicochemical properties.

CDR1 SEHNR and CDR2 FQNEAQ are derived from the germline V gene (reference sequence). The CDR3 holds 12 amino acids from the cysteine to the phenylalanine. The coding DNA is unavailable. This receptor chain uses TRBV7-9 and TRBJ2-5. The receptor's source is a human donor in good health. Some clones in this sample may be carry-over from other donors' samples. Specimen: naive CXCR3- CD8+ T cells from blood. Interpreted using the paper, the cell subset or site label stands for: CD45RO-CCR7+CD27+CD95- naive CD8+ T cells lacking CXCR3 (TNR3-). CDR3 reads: CASSPLHETQYF.